The entry below describes one T cell receptor beta chain. The data stem from a study of radiotherapy plus CTLA-4 blockade in lung cancer. The CDR3 runs to 16 residues. V lost 3 bases and J lost 5; bases outside the gene matches: 15. CDR1 and CDR2 from the germline V gene are GTSNPN and SVGIG (reference sequence). Clones were read by immunoSEQ multiplex PCR, and TCRdb kept only the in-frame ones, dropping some. This sample has more than 65,000 clones, with over 80% found just once. The chain has TRBV30 and TRBJ1-2, with 7 bases identical to TRBD1. The TCR sequence derives from a human donor with non-small cell lung cancer who had stable disease on radiotherapy plus ipilimumab. The sequencing used peripheral blood, collected from a patient treated with radiotherapy plus ipilimumab. CDR3 residues: CAWRVGTAQALYGYTF. The CDR3 nucleotides read TGTGCCTGGAGGGTCGGGACAGCCCAAGCTTTATATGGCTACACCTTC.